One and the same sample provided the 11 T cell receptor beta chains below, sequenced in a study of shared clonotypes between healthy human individuals. Sequencing was performed with immunoSEQ multiplex PCR; in TCRdb, only in-frame clones are kept and a portion is missing. Of fewer than 1.4 million clones in the sample, 75% to 85% were seen once. Material for sequencing was memory CD4+ T cells from PBMCs. As for subset: CD45RA-negative fraction. These receptors were taken from a man aged 18-30 years in good health. Some clones in this sample may be carry-over from other donors' samples.

DNA for the CDR3: TGCGCCAGCAGTGGGACAGGGGGCGGCTATGGCTACACCTTC. The encoded protein is CASSGTGGGYGYTF. The chain has TRBV5-1 and TRBJ1-2, with 12 positions matching TRBD1. The CDR3 runs 14 residues. Germline V gene data show CDR1 as SGHRS and CDR2 as YFSETQ. J was trimmed by 4 bases and V by 5 bases; bases with no gene match: 3. The variable domain in full, with the rest retrieved from reference TRBV5-1 and TRBJ1-2, is KAGVTQTPRYLIKTRGQQVTLSCSPISGHRSVSWYQQTPGQGLQFLFEYFSETQRNKGNFPGRFSGRQFSNSRSEMNVSTLELGDSALYLCASSGTGGGYGYTFGSGTRLTVV.

The V call is TRBV4-2, the J call TRBJ2-3; a weak D match, TRBD1 (6 bases). The CDR3 is made up of 15 amino acids. The germline V gene encodes CDR1 LGHNA and CDR2 YNFKEQ. With 0 bases removed from V and 2 bases from J, the gap between germline ends came to 9 bases. CDR3 in DNA: TGTGCCAGCAGCCAAGACAGGGGCATCACAGATACGCAGTATTTT. It specifies CASSQDRGITDTQYF.

The chain has TRBV11-2 and TRBJ2-7, with D possibly being TRBD1 (5 bases). CDR1 and CDR2 from the germline V gene are SGHAT and FQNNGV. V lost 0 bases and J 5 bases, leaving 11 bases between the germline ends. The CDR3 contains 14 residues. Here the CDR3 DNA reads TGTGCCAGCAGCTTAGATCCAAGCAGGGACGAGCAGTACTTC. Its translation is CASSLDPSRDEQYF.

V is TRBV6-4 and J is TRBJ2-1, with 13 positions matching TRBD2. Germline lookup yields CDR1 MRHNA and CDR2 SNTAGT. This CDR3 is built from 16 residues. The junction had 10 bases not matched to a gene; V was cut back by 5 bases and J by 9 bases. This chain's CDR3 is CASSTWTSGRLGEQFF. In DNA, the CDR3 is TGTGCCAGCAGTACCTGGACTAGCGGGAGATTGGGTGAGCAGTTCTTC.

The chain employs TRBV2 and TRBJ2-5; 8 nucleotides match TRBD2. The CDR3 is 15 residues long. The germline V gene has CDR1 SNHLY and CDR2 FYNNEI. V was pared by 2 bases and J by 5 bases, with 7 bases of the junction left unmatched. CDR3 region: CASSEPQREWETQYF. The DNA of the CDR3 is TGTGCCAGCAGTGAACCCCAGCGGGAGTGGGAGACCCAGTACTTC.

This chain joins TRBV5-4 and TRBJ2-1; 10 nucleotides agree with TRBD1. Germline CDR1 and CDR2: SGHNT and YYREEE (reference sequence). V lost 4 bases to trimming and J lost 0 bases; unmatched junction nucleotides: 1. The CDR3 totals 15 residues. CDR3: CASSRDRGSYNEQFF. The CDR3 DNA reads TGTGCCAGCAGCCGGGACAGGGGCTCCTACAATGAGCAGTTCTTC.

The CDR3 nucleotides are TGCGCCAGCAGCTTGGGGTCCAGGGGGCTCACCGGGGAGCTGTTTTTT. It specifies CASSLGSRGLTGELFF. This rearrangement joins TRBV5-1 to TRBJ2-2, with 8 nucleotides matching TRBD1. Trimming removed 0 bases from V and 4 bases from J; junction bases left unmatched: 5. Germline CDR1 SGHRS, CDR2 YFSETQ. CDR3 size: 16 residues.

The rearrangement uses TRBV21-1 and TRBJ2-5; the D segment call TRBD2 is taken from the table without a DNA check. TRBV21-1 counts as a pseudogene. This CDR3 is 14 amino acids long. Here the CDR3 reads CASSKGEDQETQYF. Here the CDR3 DNA reads TGTGCCAGCAGCAAAGGAGAGGACCAAGAGACCCAGTACTTC.

The J gene is TRBJ2-1, the V gene TRBV2; TRBD2 aligns across 11 bases. Unmatched junction bases numbered 12, after V lost 1 base and J lost 7 bases. The germline V gene has CDR1 SNHLY and CDR2 FYNNEI. The CDR3 contains 18 residues. This chain's CDR3 is CASSEGVTSGSSRNEQFF. The CDR3 nucleotides are TGTGCCAGCAGTGAAGGTGTAACTAGCGGGAGTAGTAGGAATGAGCAGTTCTTC.

The J gene is TRBJ1-1, the V gene TRBV2; perhaps TRBD1 as D (6 bases). This CDR3 comprises 14 residues. V lost 10 bases, J lost 4 bases, and 19 bases lay in between. Germline values: CDR1 SNHLY, CDR2 FYNNEI. CDR3 DNA sequence: TGTGCCACCAGGGGAGGGCAGGGGACCACTGAAGCTTTCTTT. It codes for CATRGGQGTTEAFF.

This clone was detected ten times or more. CDR3 coding DNA: TGTGCCAGCAGCCTAGACAGTTCTATGAACACTGAAGCTTTCTTT. Translation: CASSLDSSMNTEAFF. V gene TRBV9 combines with J gene TRBJ1-1, with TRBD1 as a possible D gene (5 bases). Trimming took 4 bases from V and 0 from J, leaving 13 bases between them. Looked up from germline, CDR1 is SGDLS and CDR2 is YYNGEE. The CDR3 loop spans 15 amino acids. Variable domain in full (rest from reference TRBV9 and TRBJ1-1): DSGVTQTPKHLITATGQRVTLRCSPRSGDLSVYWYQQSLDQGLQFLIQYYNGEERAKGNILERFSAQQFPDLHSELNLSSLELGDSALYFCASSLDSSMNTEAFFGQGTRLTVV.